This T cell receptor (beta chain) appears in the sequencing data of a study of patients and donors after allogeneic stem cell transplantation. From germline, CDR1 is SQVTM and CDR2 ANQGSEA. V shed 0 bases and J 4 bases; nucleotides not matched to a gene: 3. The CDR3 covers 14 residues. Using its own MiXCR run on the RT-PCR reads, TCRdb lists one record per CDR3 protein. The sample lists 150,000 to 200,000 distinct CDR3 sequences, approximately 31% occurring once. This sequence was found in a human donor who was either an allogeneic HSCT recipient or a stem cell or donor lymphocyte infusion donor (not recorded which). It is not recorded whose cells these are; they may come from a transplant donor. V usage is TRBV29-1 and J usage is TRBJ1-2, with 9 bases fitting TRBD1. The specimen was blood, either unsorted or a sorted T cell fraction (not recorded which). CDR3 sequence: CSVEEDRGFYGYTF. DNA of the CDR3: TGCAGCGTTGAAGAGGACAGGGGCTTCTATGGCTACACCTTC.